Listed below are T cell receptor beta chains from one sample, sequenced in a study of T cell repertoires in cytomegalovirus infection. MiXCR, applied by TCRdb to the reads, yields one record per CDR3 protein. The table includes around 740,000 distinct CDR3 sequences, 35% detected once. What was sequenced was PBMCs. All receptors derive from a human donor in good health (CMV status not recorded). Some clones in this sample may be carry-over from other donors' samples. The CDR3 runs from the conserved cysteine through the conserved F or W. The D gene is left open where the match is weak. For some rows the clone size is stated as once, few or many, or as a class when expanded; others skip it.

j_call d_call v_call clone_size cdr3_nt cdr3_aa
TRBJ2-6 TRBD1 TRBV7-9 . TGTGCCAGCAGCTTTGGGACAGGCCCTACTGGGGCCAACGTCCTGACTTTC CASSFGTGPTGANVLTF
TRBJ2-6 TRBD1 TRBV12-3/TRBV12-4 once TGTGCCAGCAGTTTAGAGGGACAGGGGGCGCGGGGGGCCAACGTCCTGACTTTC CASSLEGQGARGANVLTF
TRBJ2-2 . TRBV10-3 once TGTGCCATCAGTGAGATAGTAGGTCGAACCGGGGAGCTGTTTTTT CAISEIVGRTGELFF
TRBJ1-6 . TRBV15 . TGTGCCACCAGCAGACAGGGAAGGTCTTCTAATTCACCCCTCCACTTT CATSRQGRSSNSPLHF
TRBJ1-1 . TRBV2 . TGTGCCAGCCTATCATGGGGCACTGAAGCTTTCTTT CASLSWGTEAFF
TRBJ2-5 . TRBV4-1 few TGCGGATTTGCGGGATTTGAGACCCAGTACTTC CGFAGFETQYF
TRBJ2-5 . TRBV11-2 few TGTGCCAGCAGCTTAAGATCTATGGCAGGGATGGTGTATGAGACCCAGTACTTC CASSLRSMAGMVYETQYF
TRBJ2-2 . TRBV7-2 . TGTGCCAGCAGCTTGGCTTGGGTTACCGGGGAGCTGTTTTTT CASSLAWVTGELFF
TRBJ1-2 . TRBV6-1 . TGTGCCAGCAGTCAAAGGGGGGATCGGGACTATGGCTACACCTTC CASSQRGDRDYGYTF
TRBJ2-1 . TRBV24-1 . TGTGCCACCAGTGACAGGAAAAGGTCCTACAATGAGCAGTTCTTC CATSDRKRSYNEQFF
TRBJ2-1 . TRBV12-3/TRBV12-4 many TGTGCCAGCAGTTTATATAGCAATGAGCAGTTCTTC CASSLYSNEQFF
TRBJ2-1 . TRBV12-3/TRBV12-4 few TGTGCCAGCAGTTTACGGATGGACAATGAGCAGTTCTTC CASSLRMDNEQFF
TRBJ2-1 TRBD2 TRBV6-1 few TGTGCCAGCAGTTCCGGGACTAGCGGGACCTACAATGAGCAGTTCTTC CASSSGTSGTYNEQFF
TRBJ1-4 . TRBV6-5 few TGTGCCACCCAAAAGATCCTTTTCCGGGACGGGGATGAAAAACTGTTTTTT CATQKILFRDGDEKLFF
TRBJ2-7 TRBD2 TRBV7-2 many TGTGCCAGCAGGTTAAATTCCGGGACTAGCGGGGGATACGAGCAGTACTTC CASRLNSGTSGGYEQYF
TRBJ1-3 . TRBV7-8 many TGTGCCAGCAGCTTAGCGAGGGGACATCCGTCCTCTGGAAACACCATATATTTT CASSLARGHPSSGNTIYF
TRBJ2-4 TRBD2 TRBV7-2 many TGTGCCAGCAGCTTTCTGAGCGGGACGGCCAAAAACATTCAGTACTTC CASSFLSGTAKNIQYF
TRBJ2-2 TRBD2 TRBV9 . TGTGCCAGCAGCCCCCGGGGGGGCGGGAGAACCACCGGGGAGCTGTTTTTT CASSPRGGGRTTGELFF
TRBJ1-2 . TRBV4-3 . TGCGACAGCAGCCAGCCGGGAGCCCGGAACTATGGCTACCCCTTC CDSSQPGARNYGYPF
TRBJ2-3 TRBD2 TRBV5-6 few TGTGCCAGCAGCTTGGCGGGTCCTAGCGGATACACAGATACGCAGTATTTT CASSLAGPSGYTDTQYF
TRBJ2-1 . TRBV5-1 . TGCGCCAGCAGCGGAGGTATTCGCAATGAGCAGTTCTTC CASSGGIRNEQFF
TRBJ1-5 . TRBV20-1 few TGCAGTGCTAGAGATATGGACTCCAACTTTAATCAGCCCCAGCATTTT CSARDMDSNFNQPQHF
TRBJ2-7 TRBD2 TRBV6-2/TRBV6-3 few TGTGCCAGCAGCAGGACTAGCGGGAGGGTCTACGAGCAGTACTTC CASSRTSGRVYEQYF
TRBJ2-7 TRBD2 TRBV7-8 few TGTGCCAGCAACAACCGAGCGGGAGGGCCATACGAGCAGTACTTC CASNNRAGGPYEQYF
TRBJ1-1 TRBD1 TRBV4-1 . TGCGCCAGCAGCCAAGAAGGGGGCCCCAAAGAAGCTTTCTTT CASSQEGGPKEAFF
TRBJ2-7 . TRBV7-4 few TGTGCCAGCAGCTTAGGTTTAGACAGGATGGGCGAGCAGTACTTC CASSLGLDRMGEQYF
TRBJ2-4 TRBD2 TRBV5-4 . TGTGCCAGCAGACCTGGAGGAGCGGGGGGACTTTCCAAAAACATTCAGTACTTC CASRPGGAGGLSKNIQYF
TRBJ2-2 . TRBV6-2/TRBV6-3 few TGTGCCAGCAGCCGCGACCGCCCCCCACGGGCCGGGGAGCTGTTTTTT CASSRDRPPRAGELFF
TRBJ1-2 . TRBV19 few TGTGCCAGTAGCGAGGAGAGGGAGGTTTTGAACTATGGCTACACCTTC CASSEEREVLNYGYTF